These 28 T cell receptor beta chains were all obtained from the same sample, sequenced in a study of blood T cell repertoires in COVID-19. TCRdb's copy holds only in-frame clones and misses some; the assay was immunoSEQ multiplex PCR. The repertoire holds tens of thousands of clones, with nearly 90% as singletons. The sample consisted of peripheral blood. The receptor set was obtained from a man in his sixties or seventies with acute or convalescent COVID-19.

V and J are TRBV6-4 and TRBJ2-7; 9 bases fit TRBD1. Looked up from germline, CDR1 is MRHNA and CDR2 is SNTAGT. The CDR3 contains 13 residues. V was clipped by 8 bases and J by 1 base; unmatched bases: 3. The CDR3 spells CASPGQGSYEQYF. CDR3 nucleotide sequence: TGTGCCAGCCCCGGACAGGGGTCCTACGAGCAGTACTTC.

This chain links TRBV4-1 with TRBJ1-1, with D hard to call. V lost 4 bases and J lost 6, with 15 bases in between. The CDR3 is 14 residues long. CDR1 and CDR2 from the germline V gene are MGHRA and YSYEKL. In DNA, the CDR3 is TGCGCCAGCAGCCCCCCGGTGCTCGGAGCTGAAGCTTTCTTT. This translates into CASSPPVLGAEAFF.

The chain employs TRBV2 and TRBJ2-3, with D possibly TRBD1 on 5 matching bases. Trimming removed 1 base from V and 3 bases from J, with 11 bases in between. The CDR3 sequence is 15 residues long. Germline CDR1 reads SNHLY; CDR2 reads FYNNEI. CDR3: CASSEDQGLTDTQYF. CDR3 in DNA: TGTGCCAGCAGTGAAGACCAGGGTCTTACAGATACGCAGTATTTT.

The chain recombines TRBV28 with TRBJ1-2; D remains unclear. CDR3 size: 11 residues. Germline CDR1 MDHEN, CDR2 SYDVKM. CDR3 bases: TGTGGTACGAGGAGTAACTATGGCTACACCTTC. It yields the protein CGTRSNYGYTF.

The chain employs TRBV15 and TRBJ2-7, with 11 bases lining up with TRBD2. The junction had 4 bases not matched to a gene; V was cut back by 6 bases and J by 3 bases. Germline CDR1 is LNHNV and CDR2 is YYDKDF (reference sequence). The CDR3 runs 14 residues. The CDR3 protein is CATRTSGANYEQYF. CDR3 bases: TGTGCCACCAGGACTAGCGGGGCCAACTACGAGCAGTACTTC.

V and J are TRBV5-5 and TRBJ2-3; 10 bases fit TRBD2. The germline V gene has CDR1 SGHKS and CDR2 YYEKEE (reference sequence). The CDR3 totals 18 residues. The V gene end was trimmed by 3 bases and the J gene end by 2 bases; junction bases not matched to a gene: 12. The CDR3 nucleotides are TGTGCCAGCAGCTCCCGGGGGTGGACTAGCGGAAACACAGATACGCAGTATTTT. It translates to CASSSRGWTSGNTDTQYF.

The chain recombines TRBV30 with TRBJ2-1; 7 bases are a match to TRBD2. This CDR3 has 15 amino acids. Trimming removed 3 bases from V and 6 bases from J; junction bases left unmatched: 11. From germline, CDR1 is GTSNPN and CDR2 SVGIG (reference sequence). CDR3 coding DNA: TGTGCCTGGAGACAAGCGGGGCGAAGGGTCAATGAGCAGTTCTTC. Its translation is CAWRQAGRRVNEQFF.

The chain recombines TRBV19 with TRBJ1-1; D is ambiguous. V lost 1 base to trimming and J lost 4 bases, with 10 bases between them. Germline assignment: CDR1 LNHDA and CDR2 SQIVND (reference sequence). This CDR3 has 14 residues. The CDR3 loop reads CASSIGVGSTEAFF. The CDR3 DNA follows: TGTGCCAGTAGTATAGGGGTAGGGAGCACTGAAGCTTTCTTT.

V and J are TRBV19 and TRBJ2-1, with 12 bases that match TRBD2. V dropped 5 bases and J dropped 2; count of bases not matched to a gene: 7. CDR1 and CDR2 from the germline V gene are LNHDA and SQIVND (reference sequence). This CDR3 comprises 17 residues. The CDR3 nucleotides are TGTGCCAGTAGTCAATCACTAGCGGGGGGACCCTACAATGAGCAGTTCTTC. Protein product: CASSQSLAGGPYNEQFF.

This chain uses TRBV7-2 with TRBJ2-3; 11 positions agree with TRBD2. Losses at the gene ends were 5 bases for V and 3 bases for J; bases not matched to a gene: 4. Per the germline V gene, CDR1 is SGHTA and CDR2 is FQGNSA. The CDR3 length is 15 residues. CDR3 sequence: CASSISGGATDTQYF. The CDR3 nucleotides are TGTGCCAGCAGCATTAGCGGGGGGGCGACAGATACGCAGTATTTT.

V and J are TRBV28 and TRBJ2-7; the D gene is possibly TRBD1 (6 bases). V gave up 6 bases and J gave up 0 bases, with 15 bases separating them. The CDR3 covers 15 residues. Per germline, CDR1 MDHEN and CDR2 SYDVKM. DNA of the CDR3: TGTGCCAGCAGGCGACAGGTACTTAACTCCTACGAGCAGTACTTC. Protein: CASRRQVLNSYEQYF.

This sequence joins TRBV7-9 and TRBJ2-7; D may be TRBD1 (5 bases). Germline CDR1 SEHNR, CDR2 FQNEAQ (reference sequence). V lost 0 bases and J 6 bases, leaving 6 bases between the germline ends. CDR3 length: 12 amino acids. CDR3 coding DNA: TGTGCCAGCAGCTTAGCAGGGGCCGAGCAGTACTTC. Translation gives CASSLAGAEQYF.

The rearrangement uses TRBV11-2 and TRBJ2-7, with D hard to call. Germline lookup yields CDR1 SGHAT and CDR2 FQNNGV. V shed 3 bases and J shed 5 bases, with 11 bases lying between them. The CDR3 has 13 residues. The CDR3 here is CASSFRSVHEQYF. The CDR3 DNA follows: TGTGCCAGCAGCTTTAGATCTGTACACGAGCAGTACTTC.

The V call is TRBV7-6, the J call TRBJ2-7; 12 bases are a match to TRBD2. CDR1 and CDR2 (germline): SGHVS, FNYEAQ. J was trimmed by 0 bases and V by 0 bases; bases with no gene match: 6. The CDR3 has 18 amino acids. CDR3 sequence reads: CASSLAEASGGGSYEQYF. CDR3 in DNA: TGTGCCAGCAGCTTAGCCGAAGCTAGCGGGGGGGGCTCCTACGAGCAGTACTTC.

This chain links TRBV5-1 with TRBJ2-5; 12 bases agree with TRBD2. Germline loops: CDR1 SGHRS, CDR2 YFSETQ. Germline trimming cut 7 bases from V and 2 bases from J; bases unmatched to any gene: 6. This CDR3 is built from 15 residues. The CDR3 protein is CASQTSGGWQETQYF. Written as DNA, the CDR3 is TGCGCCAGCCAAACTAGCGGGGGGTGGCAAGAGACCCAGTACTTC.

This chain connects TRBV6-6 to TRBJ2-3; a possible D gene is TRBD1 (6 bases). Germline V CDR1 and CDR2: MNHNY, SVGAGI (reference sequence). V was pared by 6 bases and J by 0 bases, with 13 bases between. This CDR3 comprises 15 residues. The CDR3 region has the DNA TGTGCCAGCAGCCAGGACAGACCTAGCACAGATACGCAGTATTTT. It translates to CASSQDRPSTDTQYF.

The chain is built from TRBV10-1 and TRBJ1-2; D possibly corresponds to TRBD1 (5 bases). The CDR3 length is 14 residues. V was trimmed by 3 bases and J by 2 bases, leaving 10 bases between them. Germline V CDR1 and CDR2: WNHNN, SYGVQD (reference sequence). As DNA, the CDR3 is TGCGCCAGCAGTGATTGTCAGGGCAACTATGGCTACACCTTC. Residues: CASSDCQGNYGYTF.

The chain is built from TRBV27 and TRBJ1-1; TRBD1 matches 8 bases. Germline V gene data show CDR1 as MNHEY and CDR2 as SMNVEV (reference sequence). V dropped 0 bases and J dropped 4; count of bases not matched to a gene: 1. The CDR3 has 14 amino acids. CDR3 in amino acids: CASSLSTGGTEAFF. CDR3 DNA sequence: TGTGCCAGCAGTTTATCAACAGGGGGCACTGAAGCTTTCTTT.

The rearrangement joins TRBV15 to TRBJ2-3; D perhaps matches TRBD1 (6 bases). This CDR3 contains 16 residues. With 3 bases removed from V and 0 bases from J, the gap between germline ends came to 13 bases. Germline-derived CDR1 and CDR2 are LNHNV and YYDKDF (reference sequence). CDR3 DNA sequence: TGTGCCACCAGCAGGGCGAGGGGGTCTAGCACAGATACGCAGTATTTT. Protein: CATSRARGSSTDTQYF.

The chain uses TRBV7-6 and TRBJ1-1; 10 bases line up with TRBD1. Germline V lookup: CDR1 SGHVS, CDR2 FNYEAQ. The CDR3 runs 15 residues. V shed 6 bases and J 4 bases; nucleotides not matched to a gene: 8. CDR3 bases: TGTGCCAGCAGGCTGACAGGGGGCGCCGGCACTGAAGCTTTCTTT. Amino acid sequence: CASRLTGGAGTEAFF.

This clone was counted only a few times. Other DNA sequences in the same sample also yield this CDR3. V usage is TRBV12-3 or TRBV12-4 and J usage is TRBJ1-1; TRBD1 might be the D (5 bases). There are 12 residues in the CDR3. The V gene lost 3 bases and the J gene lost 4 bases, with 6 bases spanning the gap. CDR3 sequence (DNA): TGTGCCAGCAGTTTGCAGGGCACTGAAGCTTTCTTT. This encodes CASSLQGTEAFF.

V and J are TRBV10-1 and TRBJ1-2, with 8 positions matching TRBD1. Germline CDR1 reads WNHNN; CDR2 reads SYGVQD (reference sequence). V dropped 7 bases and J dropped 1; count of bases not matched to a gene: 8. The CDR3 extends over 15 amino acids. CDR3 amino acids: CASTNRGSHNYGYTF. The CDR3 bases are TGCGCCAGCACCAACAGGGGGTCTCATAACTATGGCTACACCTTC.

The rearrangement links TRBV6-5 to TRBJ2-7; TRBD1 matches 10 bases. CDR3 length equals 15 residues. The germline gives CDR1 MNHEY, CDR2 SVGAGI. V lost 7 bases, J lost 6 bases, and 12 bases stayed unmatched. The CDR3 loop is CASTNSGTGVGEQYF. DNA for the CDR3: TGTGCCAGCACCAACAGCGGGACAGGGGTCGGCGAGCAGTACTTC.

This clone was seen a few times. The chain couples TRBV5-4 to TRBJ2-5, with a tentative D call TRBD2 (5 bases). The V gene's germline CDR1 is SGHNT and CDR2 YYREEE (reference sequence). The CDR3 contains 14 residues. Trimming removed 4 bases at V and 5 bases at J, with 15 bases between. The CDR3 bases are TGTGCCAGCAGCCCCGTCGGGGTGGGGGAGACCCAGTACTTC. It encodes CASSPVGVGETQYF.

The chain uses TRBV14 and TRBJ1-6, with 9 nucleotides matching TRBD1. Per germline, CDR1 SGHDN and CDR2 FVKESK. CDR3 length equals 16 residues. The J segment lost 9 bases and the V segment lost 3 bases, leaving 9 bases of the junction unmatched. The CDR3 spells CASSQMNGQGSSPLHF. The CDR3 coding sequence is TGTGCCAGCAGCCAGATGAACGGACAGGGGTCTTCACCCCTCCACTTT.

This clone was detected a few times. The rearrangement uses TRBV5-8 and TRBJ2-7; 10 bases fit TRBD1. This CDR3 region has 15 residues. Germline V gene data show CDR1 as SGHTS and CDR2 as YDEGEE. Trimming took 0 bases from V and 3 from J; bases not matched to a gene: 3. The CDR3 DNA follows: TGTGCCAGCAGCTTGGTGGGACAGGGGATCTACGAGCAGTACTTC. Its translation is CASSLVGQGIYEQYF.

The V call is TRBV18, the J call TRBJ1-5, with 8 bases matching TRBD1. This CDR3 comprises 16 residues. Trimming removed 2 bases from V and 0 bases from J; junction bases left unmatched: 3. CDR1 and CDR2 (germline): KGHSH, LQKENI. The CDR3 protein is CASSPDRGPSNQPQHF. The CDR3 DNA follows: TGTGCCAGCTCACCAGACAGGGGCCCTAGCAATCAGCCCCAGCATTTT.

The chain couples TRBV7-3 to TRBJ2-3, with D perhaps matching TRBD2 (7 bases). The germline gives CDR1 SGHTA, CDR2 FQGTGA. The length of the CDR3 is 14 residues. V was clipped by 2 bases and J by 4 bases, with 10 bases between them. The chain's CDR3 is CASSLLGGPDTQYF. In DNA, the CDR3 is TGTGCCAGCAGCTTACTCGGGGGGCCAGATACGCAGTATTTT.